This T cell receptor (beta chain) was sequenced for a study of shared clonotypes between healthy human individuals. Study results and limitations: Compared with clonotypes that all four donors shared, non-shared clonotypes had lower generation probabilities. Limited genetic and exposure-history diversity came from having few donors.

Comment on this clone: Its antigen is undetermined.

The naive CD8 population came from CD45RO-negative cells selected for CCR7, without terminally differentiated effector memory CD45RA+ cells. Original processing methods: ImmunoSEQ sequences covered only the junction and lacked quality scores; filtering therefore differed. Sequencing used immunoSEQ multiplex PCR; TCRdb keeps in-frame clones, though not all of them. That table supplies the V and J calls and clone size; D and trimming were determined from the DNA. Of a few hundred thousand clones detected, about 95% appear once; the ten largest clones hold roughly 0.1%. The ends lost 4 bases at V and 1 base at J; junction bases unmatched: 10. Germline assignment: CDR1 MGHRA and CDR2 YSYEKL. The CDR3 is made up of 17 amino acids.

Material for sequencing was naive CD8+ T cells sorted from blood. The TCR originated in a woman aged 25 to 45 in good health. The rearrangement uses TRBV4-1 and TRBJ1-5; the match to TRBD1 covers 7 bases. The CDR3 is CASSLLSTGVSNQPQHF. DNA for the CDR3: TGCGCCAGCAGCCTCCTCTCTACAGGGGTCAGCAATCAGCCCCAGCATTTT.